This TCR beta chain emerged from a study of T-cell reconstitution after alpha-beta-depleted transplantation in children. Germline CDR1 reads SGHRS; CDR2 reads YFSETQ. With 0 bases removed from V and 7 bases from J, the gap between germline ends came to 19 bases. The CDR3 extends over 16 amino acids. Preparation of the TCRbeta library involved a method that used unique molecular identifiers. One entry per CDR3 protein results from TCRdb running MiXCR on the PCR reads. Of some 500,000 distinct CDR3 sequences listed, around 16% are singletons. Sequences were derived from PBMCs from the stem cell graft donor, sampled from the stem cell graft. This clonotype was obtained from a human donor who donated a stem cell graft to a child with acute lymphoblastic leukemia. The J gene is TRBJ1-2, the V gene TRBV5-1, with D unclear. The CDR3 nucleotides read TGCGCCAGCAGCTTGGCCAGAAGCACAGATAGTACTGGCTACACCTTC. This gives the protein CASSLARSTDSTGYTF.